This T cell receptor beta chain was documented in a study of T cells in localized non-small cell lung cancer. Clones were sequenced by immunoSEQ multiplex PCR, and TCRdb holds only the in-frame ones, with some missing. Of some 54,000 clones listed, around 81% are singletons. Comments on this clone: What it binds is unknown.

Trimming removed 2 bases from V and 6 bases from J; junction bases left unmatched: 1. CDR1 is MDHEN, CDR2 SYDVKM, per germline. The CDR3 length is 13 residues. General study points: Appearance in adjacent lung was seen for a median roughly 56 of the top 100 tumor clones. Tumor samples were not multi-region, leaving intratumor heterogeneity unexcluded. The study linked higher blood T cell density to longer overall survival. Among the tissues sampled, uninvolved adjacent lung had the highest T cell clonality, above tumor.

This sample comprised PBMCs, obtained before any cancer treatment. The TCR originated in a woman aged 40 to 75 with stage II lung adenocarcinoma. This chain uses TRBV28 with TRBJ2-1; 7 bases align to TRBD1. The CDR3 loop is CASSLDRVNEQFF. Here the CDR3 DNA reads TGTGCCAGCAGTTTAGACAGGGTCAATGAGCAGTTCTTC. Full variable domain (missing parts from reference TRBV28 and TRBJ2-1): DVKVTQSSRYLVKRTGEKVFLECVQDMDHENMFWYRQDPGLGLRLIYFSYDVKMKEKGDIPEGYSVSREKKERFSLILESASTNQTSMYLCASSLDRVNEQFFGPGTRLTVL.